This paragraph reports one TCR beta chain. The repertoire was sequenced with immunoSEQ multiplex PCR; TCRdb's copy has only in-frame clones and lacks some. There are 200,000 to 300,000 clones in the sample; 85% to 90% occur only once, and approximately 12% lies in the top ten. The junction had 10 bases not matched to a gene; V was cut back by 2 bases and J by 1 base. Germline values: CDR1 SGHNT, CDR2 YYREEE (reference sequence). This CDR3 has 18 residues. The data are from a study of Ad26.COV2.S vaccination and SARS-CoV-2 variants. Documented treatment: about 20 received Ad26.COV2.S at low or high dose, single or two shots; roughly five received placebo; per-sample allocation not given. Day 63 after the first injection of vaccine or placebo was the sampling time.

The receptor comes from a person aged 18-65 years who received the Ad26.COV2.S COVID-19 vaccine or a placebo. This chain connects TRBV5-4 to TRBJ2-1, with 9 positions matching TRBD2. Sequenced material: peripheral blood, taken in a trial of Ad26.COV2.S vaccine versus placebo. Here the CDR3 DNA reads TGTGCCAGCAGCTTTAGGGGTAGCGGGAGTCGGTCCTACAATGAGCAGTTCTTC. It is translated as CASSFRGSGSRSYNEQFF.